This entry concerns a single TCR beta chain. This record comes from a study of identical twins. TCRdb used MiXCR to reprocess the 5' RACE reads, holding one entry per CDR3 protein. Here the sample spans about 210,000 distinct CDR3 sequences, around 10% being singletons. The CDR3 contains 19 residues. The germline V gene has CDR1 DFQATT and CDR2 SNEGSKA (reference sequence). Trimming at V came to 0 bases and at J to 2 bases, leaving 17 bases not matched to a gene. The material sequenced was memory (CD45RO+) T cells sorted from blood. This TCR was sampled from a woman between 18 and 29 years old in good health. The rearrangement joins TRBV20-1 to TRBJ2-7; 9 nucleotides line up with TRBD2. The CDR3 DNA is TGCAGTGCTAGAGATTTATCTAGCGGGGCGGCCCTAAATGCCTACGAGCAGTACTTC. Translation gives CSARDLSSGAALNAYEQYF.